This entry concerns a single T cell receptor beta chain. This record comes from a study of tumor-infiltrating lymphocytes in localized non-small cell lung cancer. V shed 1 base and J 6 bases; nucleotides not matched to a gene: 9. There are 16 residues in the CDR3. Germline V gene sequence: CDR1 SGHDT, CDR2 YYEEEE. Repertoires were generated with immunoSEQ multiplex PCR, while TCRdb's copy carries only in-frame clones and drops some. The top ten hold around 15% of the sample, which has over 7,500 clones, 60% to 80% seen once. The sequence was obtained from a human donor with non-small cell lung cancer. The rearrangement joins TRBV5-6 to TRBJ2-1; 8 nucleotides match TRBD2. The sequencing input was lung tumor tissue. The CDR3 DNA reads as TGTGCCAGCAGCTTGTTCCTTAGCGGGAACGCCAATGAGCAGTTCTTC. It encodes CASSLFLSGNANEQFF.